This T cell receptor (beta chain) was recorded in a study of Ad26.COV2.S vaccination and SARS-CoV-2 variants. Whole-study context: Donor was one of the participants in the Ad26.COV2.S arm of the COV1001 trial. Intramuscular Ad26.COV2.S doses were given once or twice, 56 days apart.

Note on this clone: Its target is not known.

Treatment here: about 20 received Ad26.COV2.S at low or high dose, single or two shots; a few received placebo; per-sample allocation not given. Collection of samples fell on day 63 after the first vaccine or placebo injection. It was an adult aged 18-55 years in Boston who was the donor. Points from the study as a whole: Vaccine recipients and placebo recipients showed similar non-spike TCR breadth.

The data were produced by immunoSEQ multiplex PCR, yet TCRdb's version contains in-frame clones alone and is incomplete. This repertoire shows 400,000 to 450,000 clones, less than 95% found once; its top ten account for approximately 4.5%. This TCR was recovered from a person aged 18-65 years who received the Ad26.COV2.S COVID-19 vaccine or a placebo. Specimen: peripheral blood, collected in a trial of Ad26.COV2.S vaccine versus placebo.

The CDR3 DNA reads as TGTGCCACCAGTGTTTCGGGAAGGGACCCCCACAATGAGCAGTTCTTC. Translated: CATSVSGRDPHNEQFF. V and J are TRBV24-1 and TRBJ2-1; D tentatively reads TRBD1 or TRBD2 (5 bases each). The CDR3 totals 16 residues. Germline lookup yields CDR1 KGHDR and CDR2 SFDVKD. Trimming removed 5 bases at V and 5 bases at J, with 18 bases between.